The clone carrying this T cell receptor (beta chain) was recorded at least ten times. The data derive from a study of kidney transplant recipient with SARS-CoV-2 infection. In TCRdb, the reads were re-called with MiXCR into one record per CDR3 protein. The profile shows roughly 250,000 distinct CDR3 sequences, under 30% of them singletons. Germline CDR1 is SGHAT and CDR2 is FQDESV (reference sequence). Trimming cost V 5 bases and J 4 bases, with 23 bases left between them. The CDR3 length is 17 residues. V and J are TRBV11-1 and TRBJ1-2; D unclear. The sequencing used a blood sample, collected at baseline and between days 110 and 120 from a kidney transplant recipient. This TCR derives from a young adult male patient who had COVID-19 and was a kidney transplant recipient. Certain T cells may be donor cells from the graft. CDR3 in DNA: TGTGCCAGCAGCGGACGGGTTAAGGCTGGAAAGACCTATGGCTACACCTTC. Translated: CASSGRVKAGKTYGYTF.